Reported below is one T cell receptor (beta chain). This entry is derived from a study of blood T cell repertoires in COVID-19. Study information: Sample material is recorded as cDNA or gDNA derived from T cells, B-cell-depleted T cells, or PBMCs.

Data came from immunoSEQ multiplex PCR; TCRdb stores just in-frame clones and leaves some out. The sample consists of 25,000 to 35,000 clones, 89% of them appearing once. CDR3 length: 14 amino acids. Trimming pared 6 bases from V and 8 bases from J, leaving 16 bases between. Germline CDR1 and CDR2: SNHLY and FYNNEI. Sequencing was carried out using peripheral blood. The chain uses TRBV2 and TRBJ1-4, with D perhaps matching TRBD1 (5 bases). The clonotype comes from a man aged 80 or over with acute or convalescent COVID-19. In DNA, the CDR3 is TGTGCCAGCAGCCCGCGGTCTCGGGGGGAAAAACTGTTTTTT. Translated, it gives CASSPRSRGEKLFF.